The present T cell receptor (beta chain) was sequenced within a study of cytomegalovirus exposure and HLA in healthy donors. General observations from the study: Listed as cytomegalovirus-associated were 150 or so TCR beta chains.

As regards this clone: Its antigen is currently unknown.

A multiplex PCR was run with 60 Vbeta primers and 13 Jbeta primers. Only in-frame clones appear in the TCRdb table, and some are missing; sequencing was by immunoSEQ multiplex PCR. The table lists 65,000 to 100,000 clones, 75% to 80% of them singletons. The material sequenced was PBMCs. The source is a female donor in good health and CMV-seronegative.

The chain's CDR3 is CASSPTQGTGNQPQHF. The CDR3, as DNA: TGTGCCAGCAGCCCGACACAGGGGACGGGCAATCAGCCCCAGCATTTT. The chain combines TRBV28 with TRBJ1-5; 7 bases match TRBD1. The germline CDR1 and CDR2 sequences are MDHEN and SYDVKM. The junction had 10 bases not matched to a gene; V was cut back by 6 bases and J by 2 bases. CDR3 length: 16 amino acids.